The source of this TCR beta chain is a study of PD-1 blockade in classical Hodgkin lymphoma. Study details: Patients got intravenous nivolumab 3 mg/kg every 2 weeks.

The time point denotes: cycle 4 day 1 (C4D1), after 6 weeks of nivolumab. Patients all relapsed after autologous stem cell transplantation, and there was variation in brentuximab vedotin exposure. By magnetic negative selection, CD8+ T cells were isolated from the thawed PBMCs. About this clone: Its matching antigen is unknown.

The trim removed 1 base at V and 1 base at J, leaving 1 base unmatched. Germline CDR1 and CDR2: MGHRA and YSYEKL. The CDR3 has 14 residues. General study points: Healthy donors reportedly exceeded newly diagnosed patients in baseline TCR diversity. The CD4+ diversity rise by C4D1 was clearest in complete responders.

Here immunoSEQ multiplex PCR was the method, and the copy in TCRdb shows in-frame clones only, minus some. The sample lists 8,000 to 8,500 clones, roughly 85% occurring once. The clonotype comes from a human donor with classical Hodgkin lymphoma. Source: CD8+ T cells from blood, taken before the fourth cycle of nivolumab. The chain recombines TRBV4-1 with TRBJ2-7, with 7 bases aligning to TRBD2. CDR3 sequence (DNA): TGCGCCAGCAGCCAAGGGGGGGGTTCCTACGAGCAGTACTTC. This gives the protein CASSQGGGSYEQYF.